The present T cell receptor beta chain was sequenced within a study of blood T cell repertoires in COVID-19. The protocol was immunoSEQ multiplex PCR, while the TCRdb copy is restricted to in-frame clones and leaves out a portion. The data show approximately 300,000 clones, with more than 70% seen just once and roughly 5% held by the top ten. In germline, CDR1 is SGHTA, CDR2 FQGTGA. CDR3 length: 16 amino acids. The V segment lost 6 bases and the J segment 7 bases; nucleotides outside the gene matches: 9. The gene calls are TRBV7-3 and TRBJ2-1; 13 bases fit TRBD2. Sequenced sample: PBMCs or T cells enriched from blood (not recorded which). This clonotype was obtained from a woman aged 25 to 39 who had recovered from COVID-19. The CDR3 DNA reads as TGTGCCAGCAGTCCGACTAGCGGGGGGCCTGTAAATGAGCAGTTCTTC. Translating it yields CASSPTSGGPVNEQFF.